A selection of T cell receptor beta chains follows, all from one sample in a study of T cell responses to AZD1222 COVID-19 vaccine. Produced via immunoSEQ multiplex PCR; TCRdb's table is partial and in-frame only. The top ten hold 1.5% to 2% of the sample, which has roughly 180,000 clones, approximately 91% seen once. The source was peripheral blood, collected on day 0 of AZD1222 vaccination. These receptors came from an adult in good health. Each CDR3 is given with its conserved first and last residue. The order of the fields is V gene, J gene, D gene, clone size, CDR3 DNA, CDR3 protein. A D gene is named only where the DNA matches it firmly. Where a row states a size, it is once, few, many or the class of an expanded clone; other rows omit it.

v_gene: TRBV7-9
j_gene: TRBJ1-5
d_gene: TRBD1
abundance: .
CDR3nt: TGTGCCAGCAGCTTAGGATGGGACAGGGGATCGGATCAGCCCCAGCATTTT
CDR3aa: CASSLGWDRGSDQPQHF

v_gene: TRBV27
j_gene: TRBJ1-5
d_gene: .
abundance: .
CDR3nt: TGTGCCAGCGGTTCCGGGACACTAAGCAATCAGCCCCAGCATTTT
CDR3aa: CASGSGTLSNQPQHF

v_gene: TRBV24-1
j_gene: TRBJ1-1
d_gene: TRBD1
abundance: .
CDR3nt: TGTGCCACCAGTGGGACAGGGGCTGAAGCTTTCTTT
CDR3aa: CATSGTGAEAFF

v_gene: TRBV6-5
j_gene: TRBJ2-1
d_gene: TRBD2
abundance: .
CDR3nt: TGTGCCAGCAGTTACTCGAGCGGGGGGGCCTACAATGAGCAGTTCTTC
CDR3aa: CASSYSSGGAYNEQFF

v_gene: TRBV30
j_gene: TRBJ2-6
d_gene: .
abundance: .
CDR3nt: TGTGCCTGGAGTGGGGGTGGGGCCAACGTCCTGACTTTC
CDR3aa: CAWSGGGANVLTF

v_gene: TRBV11-2
j_gene: TRBJ2-1
d_gene: TRBD1
abundance: .
CDR3nt: TGTGCCAGCAGCTTGGCGGACAGGGGTGAGCAGTTCTTC
CDR3aa: CASSLADRGEQFF

v_gene: TRBV27
j_gene: TRBJ2-1
d_gene: TRBD2
abundance: .
CDR3nt: TGTGCCAGCAGTTTTTCCAGCGGGGGGCCCTACTCCTACAATGAGCAGTTCTTC
CDR3aa: CASSFSSGGPYSYNEQFF

v_gene: TRBV19
j_gene: TRBJ2-3
d_gene: .
abundance: .
CDR3nt: TGTGCCAGCAATCGACAGTTCACAGATACGCAGTATTTT
CDR3aa: CASNRQFTDTQYF

v_gene: TRBV9
j_gene: TRBJ1-2
d_gene: .
abundance: .
CDR3nt: TGTGCCAGCAGCGTCGGACTGGACCGTTATGGCTACACCTTC
CDR3aa: CASSVGLDRYGYTF

v_gene: TRBV4-3
j_gene: TRBJ1-5
d_gene: .
abundance: .
CDR3nt: TGCGCCAGCAGCCAAGATTTCAATCAGCCCCAGCATTTT
CDR3aa: CASSQDFNQPQHF

v_gene: TRBV10-1
j_gene: TRBJ1-1
d_gene: .
abundance: few
CDR3nt: TGCGCCAGCAAATCCACAGGAGAGAACACTGAAGCTTTCTTT
CDR3aa: CASKSTGENTEAFF

v_gene: TRBV6-5
j_gene: TRBJ2-7
d_gene: TRBD2
abundance: .
CDR3nt: TGTGCCAGCAGTTTTACTAGCGGAACCTACGAGCAGTACTTC
CDR3aa: CASSFTSGTYEQYF

v_gene: TRBV9
j_gene: TRBJ1-3
d_gene: .
abundance: .
CDR3nt: TGTGCCAGCAGCGCCGGCCTGAGGGTCCTTCAACACGGAAACACCATATATTTT
CDR3aa: CASSAGLRVLQHGNTIYF

v_gene: TRBV15
j_gene: TRBJ1-6
d_gene: .
abundance: .
CDR3nt: TGTGCCACCAGCAGGCGGAGGGCAGGCTCCTATAATTCACCCCTCCACTTT
CDR3aa: CATSRRRAGSYNSPLHF

v_gene: TRBV7-2
j_gene: TRBJ1-5
d_gene: TRBD1
abundance: .
CDR3nt: TGTGCCAGCAGCCGGACGGACAGGAATCAGCCCCAGCATTTT
CDR3aa: CASSRTDRNQPQHF

v_gene: TRBV19
j_gene: TRBJ1-5
d_gene: .
abundance: .
CDR3nt: TGTGCCAGTAGTATTTCTCAGGGGAGCAATCAGCCCCAGCATTTT
CDR3aa: CASSISQGSNQPQHF

v_gene: TRBV24-1
j_gene: TRBJ2-2
d_gene: TRBD1
abundance: .
CDR3nt: TGTGCCACCAGTGATCCCGGACAGGCGAACACCGGGGAGCTGTTTTTT
CDR3aa: CATSDPGQANTGELFF

v_gene: TRBV30
j_gene: TRBJ1-3
d_gene: .
abundance: .
CDR3nt: TGTGCCTGGAGTGTATCGCCGAGCTCTGGAAACACCATATATTTT
CDR3aa: CAWSVSPSSGNTIYF

v_gene: TRBV10-3
j_gene: TRBJ2-1
d_gene: TRBD1
abundance: once
CDR3nt: TGTGCCACCCTACCGGGACAGGGACTGGGGAGTGAGCAGTTCTTC
CDR3aa: CATLPGQGLGSEQFF

v_gene: TRBV6-5
j_gene: TRBJ1-2
d_gene: .
abundance: .
CDR3nt: TGTGCCAGCAGTTACAGGACGGATAACTATGGCTACACCTTC
CDR3aa: CASSYRTDNYGYTF

v_gene: TRBV13
j_gene: TRBJ2-5
d_gene: TRBD2
abundance: .
CDR3nt: TGTGCCAGCAGCGCGAGAAAAGGACTAGCGGGAGCGGAGACCCAGTACTTC
CDR3aa: CASSARKGLAGAETQYF

v_gene: TRBV19
j_gene: TRBJ2-2
d_gene: TRBD2
abundance: .
CDR3nt: TGTGCCACCACCCTGGTATGGGGACTAGGTGGCGGGGAGCTGTTTTTT
CDR3aa: CATTLVWGLGGGELFF

v_gene: TRBV6-1
j_gene: TRBJ1-1
d_gene: .
abundance: .
CDR3nt: TGTGCCAGCAGTGAGGGGGCAGGGCGGACTGAAGCTTTCTTT
CDR3aa: CASSEGAGRTEAFF

v_gene: TRBV7-2
j_gene: TRBJ1-2
d_gene: .
abundance: .
CDR3nt: TGTGCCAGCAGCTTTGGGTCAGGCTATGGCTACACCTTC
CDR3aa: CASSFGSGYGYTF

v_gene: TRBV5-4
j_gene: TRBJ1-1
d_gene: .
abundance: .
CDR3nt: TGTGCCAGCAGCTACGATAGGCTAGGCGCCACTGAAGCTTTCTTT
CDR3aa: CASSYDRLGATEAFF

v_gene: TRBV11-3
j_gene: TRBJ1-1
d_gene: .
abundance: .
CDR3nt: TGTGCCAGCAGCCTAGGACGGACTGAAGCTTTCTTT
CDR3aa: CASSLGRTEAFF

v_gene: TRBV5-4
j_gene: TRBJ2-5
d_gene: TRBD1
abundance: .
CDR3nt: TGTGCCAGCAGCCCCGGACAGGGAGAGACCCAGTACTTC
CDR3aa: CASSPGQGETQYF